Below are 20 T cell receptor beta chains sequenced from a single sample in a study of T cell responses to AZD1222 COVID-19 vaccine. Only in-frame clones appear in the TCRdb table, and some are missing; sequencing was by immunoSEQ multiplex PCR. The sample holds 70,000 to 90,000 clones, around 90% seen once. The sample was peripheral blood, taken on day 0 of AZD1222 vaccination. These receptors originate from an adult in good health.

This chain joins TRBV4-1 and TRBJ2-7; 7 bases are a match to TRBD1. The CDR3 sequence is 14 residues long. V trimming: 3 bases; J trimming: 6 bases; junction bases outside the gene matches: 8. Germline CDR1 reads MGHRA; CDR2 reads YSYEKL. The DNA of the CDR3 is TGCGCCAGCAGCCAGGGACAGAAGACGGCCGAGCAGTACTTC. It is translated as CASSQGQKTAEQYF.

V is TRBV6-5 and J is TRBJ2-1, with D perhaps assigned TRBD1 or TRBD2 (5 bases each). V was pared by 5 bases and J by 8 bases, with 13 bases between. This CDR3 spans 13 amino acids. Per germline, CDR1 MNHEY and CDR2 SVGAGI. CDR3 coding DNA: TGTGCCAGCAGTAGGGCCAGAGGGGATGAGCAGTTCTTC. Residues: CASSRARGDEQFF.

The V gene is TRBV28, the J gene TRBJ1-2; D gene uncertain. Germline V lookup: CDR1 MDHEN, CDR2 SYDVKM. The CDR3 runs 15 residues. The V end lost 6 bases, the J end lost 2 bases, and 16 bases lay between the germline ends. For the CDR3, the DNA is TGTGCCAGCAGCTGGGGAACGAATCCGAACTATGGCTACACCTTC. It translates to CASSWGTNPNYGYTF.

This chain links TRBV6-5 with TRBJ2-5, with D unresolved. Trimming pared 2 bases from V and 3 bases from J, leaving 7 bases between. This CDR3 is built from 13 residues. Germline V gene data show CDR1 as MNHEY and CDR2 as SVGAGI. The CDR3: CASSYMQEETQYF. In nucleotides, the CDR3 is TGTGCCAGCAGTTACATGCAAGAAGAGACCCAGTACTTC.

The V and J genes are TRBV25-1 and TRBJ1-2; D might be TRBD1 (6 bases). This CDR3 contains 18 residues. Germline-derived CDR1 and CDR2 are MGHDK and SYGVNS. Trimming left V 4 bases short and J 4 bases short, with 25 bases between. As DNA, the CDR3 is TGTGCCAGCAGTGGGCAGGGGACCAGATCGTCTCTTGCCTATGGCTACACCTTC. This gives the protein CASSGQGTRSSLAYGYTF.

The V gene is TRBV27, the J gene TRBJ1-5, with TRBD1 as a possible D gene (6 bases). Trimming removed 5 bases at V and 4 bases at J, with 12 bases between. The CDR3 loop spans 14 amino acids. Germline CDR1 reads MNHEY; CDR2 reads SMNVEV (reference sequence). The CDR3 sequence: CASSLTGANQPQHF. The CDR3 DNA sequence: TGTGCCAGCAGTCTGACAGGCGCTAATCAGCCCCAGCATTTT.

The chain recombines TRBV3-1 (or the pseudogene TRBV3-2) with TRBJ1-1; D ambiguous. V lost 4 bases, J lost 11 bases, and 14 bases lay in between. The CDR3 totals 12 residues. Germline CDR1 is LGHDT and CDR2 is YNNKEL (reference sequence). CDR3: CASSLMGMDAFF. CDR3 DNA: TGTGCCAGCAGCCTGATGGGCATGGACGCTTTCTTT.

The chain carries TRBV7-9 and TRBJ2-7; a weak D match, TRBD2 (5 bases). Trimming took 6 bases from V and 2 from J, leaving 11 bases between them. The germline V gene encodes CDR1 SEHNR and CDR2 FQNEAQ (reference sequence). The CDR3 covers 13 residues. In DNA form, the CDR3 reads TGTGCCAGCAGGGAGGACGGCCCCTACGAGCAGTACTTC. Translating gives CASREDGPYEQYF.

A few counts support this clone. V usage is TRBV28 and J usage is TRBJ1-2; D not resolved. Germline assignment: CDR1 MDHEN and CDR2 SYDVKM. The V and J ends lost 6 bases and 2 bases respectively, with 4 bases between them. This CDR3 has 11 residues. The CDR3 spells CASSWNYGYTF. Written as DNA, the CDR3 is TGTGCCAGCAGCTGGAACTATGGCTACACCTTC.

V is TRBV27 and J is TRBJ1-1; D perhaps matches TRBD1 (5 bases). CDR1 is MNHEY and CDR2 is SMNVEV in the germline V gene (reference sequence). CDR3 size: 15 residues. Trimming stripped 1 base from V and 1 base from J, with 10 bases between. CDR3 amino acids: CASSLLGQRNTEAFF. The CDR3 DNA reads TGTGCCAGCAGTTTATTGGGGCAGAGGAACACTGAAGCTTTCTTT.

The chain joins TRBV6-6 to TRBJ1-1; D is uncertain. Germline V lookup: CDR1 MNHNY, CDR2 SVGAGI (reference sequence). CDR3 length: 12 residues. V dropped 3 bases and J dropped 5 bases, with 7 bases sitting between them. This chain's CDR3 is CASSYAETEAFF. The CDR3 DNA sequence: TGTGCCAGCAGTTATGCGGAAACTGAAGCTTTCTTT.

V and J are TRBV5-1 and TRBJ2-3, with 12 bases identical to TRBD2. The CDR3 has 18 residues. Germline V CDR1 and CDR2: SGHRS, YFSETQ. After removal of 0 bases from V and 4 bases from J, the junction contained 9 bases not matched to a gene. The CDR3 bases are TGCGCCAGCAGCTTGGCAACGACTAGCGGGAGTGGGGCAGATACGCAGTATTTT. Translating gives CASSLATTSGSGADTQYF. The full variable domain, its missing parts supplied by reference TRBV5-1 and TRBJ2-3, is KAGVTQTPRYLIKTRGQQVTLSCSPISGHRSVSWYQQTPGQGLQFLFEYFSETQRNKGNFPGRFSGRQFSNSRSEMNVSTLELGDSALYLCASSLATTSGSGADTQYFGPGTRLTVL.

This clone was found once. The chain employs TRBV7-9 and TRBJ2-3, with 10 bases identical to TRBD2. The ends lost 5 bases at V and 2 bases at J; junction bases unmatched: 13. The CDR3 contains 18 residues. CDR1 SEHNR and CDR2 FQNEAQ come from the germline V gene (reference sequence). The CDR3 DNA is TGTGCCAGCAGCGGGGGGGCCGCCGGGACTAGCGACACAGATACGCAGTATTTT. This gives the protein CASSGGAAGTSDTDTQYF. Based on the CDR3 plus reference TRBV7-9 and TRBJ2-3, the full variable domain is DTGVSQNPRHKITKRGQNVTFRCDPISEHNRLYWYRQTLGQGPEFLTYFQNEAQLEKSRLLSDRFSAERPKGSFSTLEIQRTEQGDSAMYLCASSGGAAGTSDTDTQYFGPGTRLTVL.

V and J are TRBV5-6 and TRBJ1-2; 7 nucleotides match TRBD1. The CDR3 covers 15 residues. After removal of 1 base from V and 6 bases from J, the junction contained 9 bases not matched to a gene. Germline lookup yields CDR1 SGHDT and CDR2 YYEEEE. The CDR3 is CASSLLAGGKDGYTF. The CDR3 DNA follows: TGTGCCAGCAGCTTGTTGGCAGGGGGAAAGGATGGCTACACCTTC.

This clone has only one observation. The CDR3 region has the DNA TGTGCCAGCAGCTTCACCACCGAGACTGAAGCTTTCTTT. This gives the protein CASSFTTETEAFF. The chain joins TRBV7-2 to TRBJ1-1, with D unclear. V lost 3 bases and J 5 bases, leaving 10 bases between the germline ends. The CDR3 consists of 13 residues. CDR1 is SGHTA, CDR2 FQGNSA, per germline.

The chain has TRBV18 and TRBJ1-3; D is ambiguous. The CDR3 length is 17 residues. The germline V gene has CDR1 KGHSH and CDR2 LQKENI. The V end lost 3 bases, the J end lost 1 base, and 16 bases lay between the germline ends. This CDR3 reads CASSPREQLSSGNTIYF. The DNA for the CDR3 is TGTGCCAGCTCACCTAGGGAGCAGCTGTCGTCTGGAAACACCATATATTTT.

The CDR3 loop reads CASSPGRKETQYF. The CDR3 nucleotides read TGTGCCAGCAGTCCCGGACGGAAAGAGACCCAGTACTTC. The chain uses TRBV27 and TRBJ2-5; unclear D gene. The germline V gene encodes CDR1 MNHEY and CDR2 SMNVEV (reference sequence). This CDR3 has 13 residues. With 5 bases removed from V and 3 bases from J, the gap between germline ends came to 10 bases.

The chain is built from TRBV11-2 and TRBJ2-3; D not resolved. The germline V gene has CDR1 SGHAT and CDR2 FQNNGV. Trimming left V 5 bases short and J 4 bases short, with 28 bases between. The CDR3 contains 19 residues. CDR3 in amino acids: CASSPQTSLGLGFADTQYF. The CDR3 nucleotides are TGTGCCAGCAGCCCGCAGACTTCGTTAGGCCTTGGGTTCGCAGATACGCAGTATTTT.

CDR3 nucleotide sequence: TGCGCCAGCAGCTTGGGGGGGCTAAGTCAGCCCCAGCATTTT. Translation gives CASSLGGLSQPQHF. The chain couples TRBV5-1 to TRBJ1-5, with D perhaps matching TRBD1 (6 bases). Trimming took 0 bases from V and 6 from J, leaving 10 bases between them. The CDR3 runs to 14 residues. The V gene's germline CDR1 is SGHRS and CDR2 YFSETQ.

This chain connects TRBV18 to TRBJ2-3; weak D call: TRBD1 (6 bases). CDR3 length equals 16 residues. Germline CDR1 and CDR2: KGHSH and LQKENI. The V gene lost 6 bases and the J gene lost 3 bases, with 19 bases spanning the gap. This chain's CDR3 is CASSHTGMRGTDTQYF. The CDR3 coding sequence is TGTGCCAGCTCCCATACAGGGATGCGAGGGACAGATACGCAGTATTTT. Filled out from reference TRBV18 and TRBJ2-3, the complete variable domain reads NAGVMQNPRHLVRRRGQEARLRCSPMKGHSHVYWYRQLPEEGLKFMVYLQKENIIDESGMPKERFSAEFPKEGPSILRIQQVVRGDSAAYFCASSHTGMRGTDTQYFGPGTRLTVL.